These T cell receptor beta chains were read from a single sample in a study of identical twins. TCRdb used MiXCR to reprocess the 5' RACE reads, holding one entry per CDR3 protein. Among 350,000 to 500,000 distinct CDR3 sequences listed, less than 20% were seen once. The sample consisted of naive T cells sorted from blood. The receptors stem from a man over 45 in good health. Both conserved end residues are part of each CDR3. D genes are given only for firm matches. Some rows mark clone size as missing; the rest say once, few, many or name a class of expanded clone.

V,size,D,J,CDR3,DNA
TRBV29-1,few,TRBD1,TRBJ1-2,CSVAGTGYPYGYTF,TGCAGCGTTGCCGGGACAGGGTATCCGTATGGCTACACCTTC
TRBV12-3/TRBV12-4,NA,NA,TRBJ1-1,CATSLVAFF,TGTGCCACCTCCTTAGTGGCTTTCTTT
TRBV9,few,TRBD2,TRBJ2-7,CASSVIRGSRAGGYEQYF,TGTGCCAGCAGCGTAATTAGAGGAAGTCGAGCGGGAGGATACGAGCAGTACTTC
TRBV14,many,NA,TRBJ2-6,CASSQDPGGANVLTF,TGTGCCAGCAGCCAAGATCCAGGTGGGGCCAACGTCCTGACTTTC
TRBV4-1,NA,NA,TRBJ2-3,CASSQDSFRDTQYF,TGCGCCAGCAGCCAAGATTCATTCAGGGATACGCAGTATTTT
TRBV12-3/TRBV12-4,NA,NA,TRBJ2-7,CASSPPGQSHEQYF,TGTGCCAGCAGCCCACCGGGGCAATCCCACGAGCAGTACTTC
TRBV10-3,many,NA,TRBJ1-1,CAISESGGTGTEAFF,TGTGCCATCAGTGAGTCTGGGGGAACGGGCACTGAAGCTTTCTTT
TRBV18,many,TRBD1,TRBJ2-1,CASSQDRGAPMGQFF,TGTGCCAGCTCACAAGACAGGGGGGCCCCAATGGGGCAGTTCTTC
TRBV7-9,few,NA,TRBJ1-4,CASSLALGATNEKLFF,TGTGCCAGCAGCTTAGCGTTGGGAGCAACTAATGAAAAACTGTTTTTT
TRBV10-3,NA,TRBD2,TRBJ2-1,CAISDQAGGTYNEQFF,TGTGCCATCAGTGACCAGGCGGGGGGGACCTACAATGAGCAGTTCTTC
TRBV5-1,once,TRBD2,TRBJ2-3,CASSLELAGPDTQYF,TGCGCCAGCAGCTTGGAACTAGCGGGACCAGATACGCAGTATTTT
TRBV12-3/TRBV12-4,NA,TRBD1,TRBJ1-1,CASSWQGGPEAFF,TGTGCCAGCAGTTGGCAAGGGGGCCCTGAAGCTTTCTTT
TRBV19,NA,TRBD1,TRBJ2-5,CASSPGTVETQYF,TGTGCCAGTAGTCCCGGGACAGTAGAGACCCAGTACTTC
TRBV5-1,many,TRBD2,TRBJ2-5,CASSLSSGTETQYF,TGCGCCAGCAGCTTGTCTAGCGGGACGGAGACCCAGTACTTC
TRBV6-1,many,TRBD2,TRBJ2-5,CASSPGGIQETQYF,TGTGCCAGCAGCCCGGGGGGGATCCAAGAGACCCAGTACTTC
TRBV4-1,NA,NA,TRBJ1-4,CASSQPWARANNEKLFF,TGCGCCAGCAGCCAACCCTGGGCCAGGGCCAATAATGAAAAACTGTTTTTT
TRBV15,NA,NA,TRBJ1-1,CATSRDLAENTEAFF,TGTGCCACCAGCAGAGATTTGGCGGAGAACACTGAAGCTTTCTTT
TRBV6-1,few,TRBD1,TRBJ1-6,CASRTTGVDSPLHF,TGTGCCAGCAGGACAACAGGGGTTGATTCACCCCTCCACTTT
TRBV12-3/TRBV12-4,many,NA,TRBJ2-3,CASSFKGADTQYF,TGTGCCAGCAGTTTTAAAGGGGCAGATACGCAGTATTTT
TRBV28,NA,NA,TRBJ1-5,CASSSPGQGRGQPQHF,TGTGCCAGCAGTTCCCCTGGGCAGGGCCGGGGTCAGCCCCAGCATTTT
TRBV5-4,many,TRBD1,TRBJ1-1,CASSSTGGDTEAFF,TGTGCCAGCAGCTCAACAGGGGGTGATACTGAAGCTTTCTTT
TRBV29-1,few,NA,TRBJ2-5,CSVGPRGTEYQETQYF,TGCAGCGTTGGACCACGCGGGACAGAGTACCAAGAGACCCAGTACTTC
TRBV6-1,NA,NA,TRBJ2-1,CASSPTMGGLSNEQFF,TGTGCCAGCAGTCCAACCATGGGGGGCCTTTCCAATGAGCAGTTCTTC
TRBV7-2,NA,NA,TRBJ2-5,CASSLMSETQYF,TGTGCCAGCAGCTTAATGTCGGAGACCCAGTACTTC
TRBV5-1,NA,NA,TRBJ2-7,CASSFGRGLPYEQYF,TGCGCCAGCAGCTTCGGTCGGGGGTTACCCTACGAGCAGTACTTC
TRBV7-2,few,NA,TRBJ1-1,CASSLAQGAVGAEAFF,TGTGCCAGCAGCTTGGCACAGGGCGCGGTCGGCGCTGAAGCTTTCTTT
TRBV2,many,NA,TRBJ2-3,CASSLLPGTQYF,TGTGCCAGCAGTCTTCTGCCGGGTACGCAGTATTTT
TRBV11-1,few,NA,TRBJ2-7,CASSLESGRPYEQYF,TGTGCCAGCAGCTTAGAGTCCGGAAGGCCCTACGAGCAGTACTTC
TRBV20-1,few,TRBD1,TRBJ2-6,CSARTGSSGANVLTF,TGCAGTGCCCGGACAGGGAGCTCTGGGGCCAACGTCCTGACTTTC
TRBV6-2/TRBV6-3,many,TRBD1,TRBJ1-4,CASSSRGQATNEKLFF,TGTGCCAGCAGTTCCCGGGGACAGGCAACTAATGAAAAACTGTTTTTT
TRBV5-5,NA,NA,TRBJ2-4,CASSLDSAKNIQYF,TGTGCCAGCAGCTTGGACTCGGCCAAAAACATTCAGTACTTC
TRBV10-3,few,TRBD1,TRBJ2-7,CAIRTGVSYEQYF,TGTGCCATTCGGACAGGGGTGAGCTACGAGCAGTACTTC
TRBV5-1,many,NA,TRBJ1-6,CASSLVGTGNSPLHF,TGCGCCAGCAGCTTGGTCGGAACGGGTAATTCACCCCTCCACTTT
TRBV27,many,NA,TRBJ2-5,CASSFWGETQYF,TGTGCCAGCAGTTTCTGGGGCGAGACCCAGTACTTC
TRBV5-1,few,NA,TRBJ2-7,CASSRRGAIYEQYF,TGCGCCAGCAGTCGCAGGGGAGCTATCTACGAGCAGTACTTC
TRBV6-5,many,TRBD2,TRBJ2-3,CASSYGGGPPDTQYF,TGTGCCAGCAGTTACGGCGGGGGGCCCCCAGATACGCAGTATTTT